This T cell receptor (beta chain) was identified in a study of identical twins. Whole-study findings and limits: Some out-of-frame alpha sequences were shared by twins, and these showed excess low generation probability. Reduced insertions were recorded for abundant cord blood beta clonotypes, with no such pattern in memory repertoires.

cDNA molecules carried unique molecular identifiers, and template switching added a universal primer site. TCRdb re-derived calls from the 5' RACE reads in MiXCR, one entry per CDR3 protein. The repertoire holds approximately 630,000 distinct CDR3 sequences, with roughly 7.1% as singletons. The CDR3 totals 14 residues. Germline assignment: CDR1 MDHEN and CDR2 SYDVKM. Trimming removed 4 bases from V and 4 bases from J; junction bases left unmatched: 6. This clonotype was seen more than once but under ten times. The antigen is not known. The data also belong to a second study, concerning yellow fever vaccine responses in identical twins.

What was sequenced was PBMCs. This sequence originates from a woman younger than 35 in good health. The gene calls are TRBV28 and TRBJ2-7; 8 nucleotides align to TRBD1. This CDR3 is CASSSRTGNYEQYV. CDR3 nucleotides: TGTGCCAGCAGTTCCCGGACAGGGAATTACGAGCAGTACGTC.